This T cell receptor (beta chain) was observed in a study of blood T cell repertoires in COVID-19. Trimming stripped 4 bases from V and 5 bases from J, with 11 bases between. The CDR3 runs 13 residues. CDR1 is SEHNR and CDR2 is FQNEAQ in the germline V gene (reference sequence). Original processing notes: Using reference gene primer amplification, nucleated cell counts were estimated. Sequencing used immunoSEQ multiplex PCR; TCRdb keeps in-frame clones, though not all of them. V and J calls and clone size are copied from that table; D and trimming were computed from the DNA. Here the sample spans over 100,000 clones, over 80% being singletons.

The sequencing input was peripheral blood. The clonotype comes from a woman between 65 and 79 years old with acute or convalescent COVID-19. The chain joins TRBV7-9 to TRBJ1-2; D might be TRBD1 (5 bases). The CDR3 loop reads CASSSTDRYGYTF. Written as DNA, the CDR3 is TGTGCCAGCAGCTCGACAGACCGATATGGCTACACCTTC.